This entry describes one T cell receptor beta chain. This specimen comes from a study of blood T cell repertoires in COVID-19. The CDR3 spans 15 residues. V was pared by 5 bases and J by 1 base, with 7 bases of the junction left unmatched. CDR1 SQVTM and CDR2 ANQGSEA come from the germline V gene. The table came from immunoSEQ multiplex PCR; TCRdb's copy has only in-frame clones and leaves some out. The sample carries under 250,000 clones, 80% to 90% recorded once. The chain combines TRBV29-1 with TRBJ2-1; 8 positions agree with TRBD2. This sequence was found in a human donor in a cohort sampled during active COVID-19. Sequenced sample: peripheral blood. The CDR3 sequence is CSVRGGPASYNEQFF. CDR3 nucleotides: TGCAGCGTTCGCGGGGGGCCCGCGTCCTACAATGAGCAGTTCTTC.